The 14 T cell receptor beta chains below were found in one sample sequenced in a study of cytomegalovirus exposure and HLA in healthy donors. Method: immunoSEQ multiplex PCR; TCRdb's copy keeps in-frame clones and lacks some. The table records 55,000 to 75,000 clones, approximately 95% of them present only once. The sequencing sample was made of PBMCs. The receptors here all came from a woman between 18 and 29 years old in good health and CMV-seropositive.

This clone was seen a single time. The chain uses TRBV5-1 and TRBJ1-2; 8 bases agree with TRBD1. CDR1 is SGHRS and CDR2 is YFSETQ in the germline V gene. V lost 0 bases to trimming and J lost 6 bases; unmatched junction nucleotides: 10. The CDR3 is 16 residues long. The CDR3 bases are TGCGCCAGCAGCTTGGGCTTCTGGCAGGGGGCGGATGGCTACACCTTC. This translates into CASSLGFWQGADGYTF. Variable domain in full (rest from reference TRBV5-1 and TRBJ1-2): KAGVTQTPRYLIKTRGQQVTLSCSPISGHRSVSWYQQTPGQGLQFLFEYFSETQRNKGNFPGRFSGRQFSNSRSEMNVSTLELGDSALYLCASSLGFWQGADGYTFGSGTRLTVV.

The chain carries TRBV7-3 and TRBJ2-3; TRBD2 matches 13 bases. CDR1 and CDR2 (germline): SGHTA, FQGTGA. The CDR3 totals 17 residues. V lost 0 bases and J lost 2; bases outside the gene matches: 2. This chain's CDR3 is CASSLTGLAGFTDTQYF. The CDR3, as DNA: TGTGCCAGCAGCTTAACGGGACTAGCGGGGTTCACAGATACGCAGTATTTT. The complete variable domain, with remaining parts taken from reference TRBV7-3 and TRBJ2-3, reads GAGVSQTPSNKVTEKGKYVELRCDPISGHTALYWYRQSLGQGPEFLIYFQGTGAADDSGLPNDRFFAVRPEGSVSTLKIQRTERGDSAVYLCASSLTGLAGFTDTQYFGPGTRLTVL.

The V call is TRBV27, the J call TRBJ2-2; D possibly corresponds to TRBD1 (6 bases). CDR1 MNHEY and CDR2 SMNVEV come from the germline V gene (reference sequence). The CDR3 is made up of 17 amino acids. The V end was cut by 0 bases, the J end by 4 bases, with 15 bases between. CDR3 bases: TGTGCCAGCAGTTTATCGATGCAAGGGGGACCCACCGGGGAGCTGTTTTTT. It translates to CASSLSMQGGPTGELFF.

The CDR3 region has the DNA TGTGCCAGTAGTACCCGGACAGTTTATAGCAATCAGCCCCAGCATTTT. This codes for CASSTRTVYSNQPQHF. V and J are TRBV19 and TRBJ1-5, with D possibly matching TRBD1 (6 bases). CDR3 length: 16 amino acids. Trimming left V 4 bases short and J 0 bases short, with 13 bases between. Germline CDR1 reads LNHDA; CDR2 reads SQIVND (reference sequence).

The chain has TRBV30 and TRBJ1-3; the match to TRBD1 covers 7 bases. Germline CDR1 GTSNPN, CDR2 SVGIG (reference sequence). The ends lost 4 bases at V and 0 bases at J; junction bases unmatched: 9. CDR3 length: 16 amino acids. The CDR3 sequence is CAWNRDSLTSGNTIYF. CDR3 bases: TGTGCCTGGAACCGGGACAGCCTCACCTCTGGAAACACCATATATTTT.

A word on this clone: In the same sample, other DNA sequences code for this CDR3. The chain recombines TRBV6-1 with TRBJ1-5; possibly TRBD1 for D (6 bases). The CDR3 spans 14 residues. In germline, CDR1 is MNHNS, CDR2 SASEGT. The V end lost 7 bases, the J end lost 1 base, and 11 bases lay between the germline ends. The CDR3 DNA reads as TGTGCCAGCAACCCAACAGGGAGCAATCAGCCCCAGCATTTT. Its translation is CASNPTGSNQPQHF.

This rearrangement joins TRBV5-4 to TRBJ2-2, with 9 bases aligning to TRBD1. Germline V gene data show CDR1 as SGHNT and CDR2 as YYREEE (reference sequence). This CDR3 has 16 residues. Trimming at V came to 6 bases and at J to 4 bases, leaving 10 bases not matched to a gene. The CDR3 DNA is TGTGCCAGCACCAACACAGGGGGCGGTGGCACCGGGGAGCTGTTTTTT. Its protein is CASTNTGGGGTGELFF.

The rearrangement uses TRBV5-6 and TRBJ1-2; no firm D call. Per the germline V gene, CDR1 is SGHDT and CDR2 is YYEEEE. Trimming pared 2 bases from V and 5 bases from J, leaving 7 bases between. This CDR3 has 12 residues. CDR3 coding DNA: TGTGCCAGCAGCTTAATAGATTATGGCTACACCTTC. This encodes CASSLIDYGYTF.

The chain combines TRBV28 with TRBJ2-7, with 10 bases fitting TRBD2. Germline lookup yields CDR1 MDHEN and CDR2 SYDVKM. Losses at the gene ends were 2 bases for V and 6 bases for J; bases not matched to a gene: 7. CDR3 length equals 15 residues. In nucleotides, the CDR3 is TGTGCCAGCAGTTTAGGGGGACTAGCGTTTATCGAGCAGTACTTC. Translation: CASSLGGLAFIEQYF. Supplemented by reference TRBV28 and TRBJ2-7, the full variable domain reads DVKVTQSSRYLVKRTGEKVFLECVQDMDHENMFWYRQDPGLGLRLIYFSYDVKMKEKGDIPEGYSVSREKKERFSLILESASTNQTSMYLCASSLGGLAFIEQYFGPGTRLTVT.

This clone appeared a single time. The rearrangement joins TRBV27 to TRBJ1-1; weak D call: TRBD1 (5 bases). Germline-derived CDR1 and CDR2 are MNHEY and SMNVEV (reference sequence). Trimming took 7 bases from V and 1 from J, leaving 13 bases between them. CDR3 length equals 14 residues. The CDR3 loop is CASTKDRENTEAFF. In DNA, the CDR3 is TGTGCCAGCACTAAAGACAGAGAGAACACTGAAGCTTTCTTT.

The chain has TRBV7-8 and TRBJ2-1; 10 bases match TRBD2. This CDR3 region has 13 residues. The germline CDR1 and CDR2 sequences are SGHVS and FQNEAQ. The V and J ends lost 8 bases and 4 bases, in that order; junction bases with no gene match: 2. CDR3 sequence reads: CASGTSVYNEQFF. The CDR3 nucleotides are TGTGCCAGCGGGACTAGCGTGTACAATGAGCAGTTCTTC. The entire variable domain, with the rest obtained from reference TRBV7-8 and TRBJ2-1, is as follows: GAGVSQSPRYKVAKRGQDVALRCDPISGHVSLFWYQQALGQGPEFLTYFQNEAQLDKSGLPSDRFFAERPEGSVSTLKIQRTQQEDSAVYLCASGTSVYNEQFFGPGTRLTVL.

J is TRBJ2-7 and V is TRBV28; TRBD1 agrees at 11 bases. The V segment lost 5 bases and the J segment 4 bases; nucleotides outside the gene matches: 10. Germline V gene lookup returns CDR1 MDHEN and CDR2 SYDVKM. The CDR3 is 16 residues long. The DNA for the CDR3 is TGTGCCAGCAGTCCCCGGGGACAGGGGGATGCATACGAGCAGTACTTC. Amino acids: CASSPRGQGDAYEQYF.

The chain uses TRBV4-3 and TRBJ1-1, with D perhaps matching TRBD1 (6 bases). V lost 0 bases, J lost 4 bases, and 21 bases lay in between. The length of the CDR3 is 18 residues. Per germline, CDR1 LGHNA and CDR2 YSLEER. The CDR3 nucleotides are TGCGCCAGCAGCCAAGAAGGGGGGGGTACATCCACCTCCACTGAAGCTTTCTTT. Its protein product is CASSQEGGGTSTSTEAFF.

The chain recombines TRBV5-1 with TRBJ1-2; D uncertain. The CDR3 sequence is 15 residues long. Germline V gene data show CDR1 as SGHRS and CDR2 as YFSETQ. V lost 4 bases and J 2 bases, leaving 15 bases between the germline ends. For the CDR3, the DNA is TGCGCCAGCAGCCCGGGAGGCCAGATGAACTATGGCTACACCTTC. This sequence encodes CASSPGGQMNYGYTF.